The present TCR beta chain was sequenced within a study of cytomegalovirus exposure and HLA in healthy donors. The CDR3 has 18 amino acids. The V gene end was trimmed by 5 bases and the J gene end by 2 bases; junction bases not matched to a gene: 12. CDR1 SGHVS and CDR2 FNYEAQ come from the germline V gene. Overall study findings and caveats: When analyzed later, a missense DCLRE1C variant was found to be linked to TCR beta V- and J-gene trimming.

This PCR relied on a set of 60 Vbeta primers and 13 Jbeta primers. Sequenced by immunoSEQ multiplex PCR; TCRdb stores in-frame clones only, minus some. The sample table sets out roughly 58,000 clones. A note on this clone: Its specificity is not known.

The receptor was derived from a woman between 45 and 60 years old in good health and CMV-seropositive. The sample comprised PBMCs. The gene calls are TRBV7-6 and TRBJ2-6; 7 bases map to TRBD1. Here the CDR3 reads CASSPTGSSMAGANVLTF. CDR3 nucleotide sequence: TGTGCCAGCAGCCCGACAGGGAGTTCTATGGCTGGGGCCAACGTCCTGACTTTC.